This is a list of T cell receptor beta chains from one sample in a study of T cells in localized non-small cell lung cancer. TCRdb's table, derived via immunoSEQ multiplex PCR, lists solely in-frame clones and lacks some. The data show roughly 2,000 clones, 25% to 30% seen once. The sequencing used normal lung tissue next to the tumor, collected before any cancer treatment. These receptors all stem from a male donor aged 60 or older with stage II lung adenocarcinoma. Each CDR3 is given with its conserved first and last residue. Each record gives: D gene, V gene, clone size, J gene, CDR3 DNA, CDR3 protein. A D gene is named only where the DNA matches it firmly. Clone size is stated in some rows and not others, as once, few, many or a class when expanded.

D: TRBD1; V: TRBV11-3; size: large; J: TRBJ2-7; DNA: TGTGCCAGCAGCTGGAGGGGACAGGGGGACGAGCAGTACTTC; CDR3: CASSWRGQGDEQYF
D: TRBD2; V: TRBV29-1; size: NA; J: TRBJ2-7; DNA: TGCAGCGTTGAACGCGGGACTAGCGACGAGCAGTACTTC; CDR3: CSVERGTSDEQYF
D: NA; V: TRBV28; size: NA; J: TRBJ1-3; DNA: TGTGCCAGCAGTCCTCTTTCTAGCTCTGGAAACACCATATATTTT; CDR3: CASSPLSSSGNTIYF
D: TRBD1; V: TRBV18; size: NA; J: TRBJ2-7; DNA: TGTGCCAGCTCCCTAAGTGGGACAGGACACTACGAGCAGTACTTC; CDR3: CASSLSGTGHYEQYF
D: NA; V: TRBV4-1; size: medium-sized; J: TRBJ1-2; DNA: TGCGCCAGCAGCCAAGGGCCCATAGGTTCGGGATCAGACGGCTACACCTTC; CDR3: CASSQGPIGSGSDGYTF
D: NA; V: TRBV11-3; size: medium-sized; J: TRBJ2-2; DNA: TGTGCCAGCAGCTTAACGTCTGCGGCTTATGCGAACACCGGGGAGCTGTTTTTT; CDR3: CASSLTSAAYANTGELFF
D: NA; V: TRBV11-3; size: NA; J: TRBJ2-7; DNA: TGTGCCAGCAGCTTATTCGGTCAGGGCCGAGGAGAGCAGTACTTC; CDR3: CASSLFGQGRGEQYF
D: NA; V: TRBV6-8; size: NA; J: TRBJ1-4; DNA: TGTGCCAGCAGTTACTCTGGCAGGGAGGACGAAAAACTGTTTTTT; CDR3: CASSYSGREDEKLFF
D: NA; V: TRBV19; size: NA; J: TRBJ2-6; DNA: TGTGCCAGTAGTATGGGCTCCGCTTCTGGGGCCAACGTCCTGACTTTC; CDR3: CASSMGSASGANVLTF
D: NA; V: TRBV28; size: few; J: TRBJ1-2; DNA: TGTGCCAGCAGTTTGTGGGGGACCGGGACCGCAACTTATGGCTACACCTTC; CDR3: CASSLWGTGTATYGYTF
D: TRBD2; V: TRBV11-3; size: medium-sized; J: TRBJ2-2; DNA: TGTGCCAGCAGCCTGGGACTAGCGGGAGCAGCCGGGGAGCTGTTTTTT; CDR3: CASSLGLAGAAGELFF
D: NA; V: TRBV9; size: medium-sized; J: TRBJ1-4; DNA: TGTGCCAGCAGTGAACTCAGAACTAATGAAAAACTGTTTTTT; CDR3: CASSELRTNEKLFF
D: NA; V: TRBV18; size: NA; J: TRBJ1-2; DNA: TGTGCCAGCTCACCACCCCGGGACAACTATGGCTACACCTTC; CDR3: CASSPPRDNYGYTF
D: NA; V: TRBV6-8; size: medium-sized; J: TRBJ1-4; DNA: TGTGCCATCAGCGAACAGGGAGTCGAAAAACTGTTTTTT; CDR3: CAISEQGVEKLFF
D: NA; V: TRBV5-1; size: few; J: TRBJ2-7; DNA: TGCGCCAGCAGCCCCGATGCCACAGGGTCCTACGAGCAGTACTTC; CDR3: CASSPDATGSYEQYF
D: TRBD1; V: TRBV6-8; size: few; J: TRBJ1-6; DNA: TGTGCCATCAGTCGACAGGGGGATGATAATTCACCCCTCCACTTT; CDR3: CAISRQGDDNSPLHF
D: TRBD2; V: TRBV11-3; size: medium-sized; J: TRBJ2-2; DNA: TGTGCCAGCAGCTTACGTGTTGGAGCGGGGAGTTTAGACACCGGGGAGCTGTTTTTT; CDR3: CASSLRVGAGSLDTGELFF
D: TRBD2; V: TRBV30; size: few; J: TRBJ2-1; DNA: TGTGCCTGGAGTATTGACCCAGCGGGGGGCCTAGGGGGAGAGTTCTTC; CDR3: CAWSIDPAGGLGGEFF
D: TRBD1; V: TRBV5-1; size: NA; J: TRBJ2-3; DNA: TGCGCCAGCAGCGGACTCGGGACAGGCACAGATACGCAGTATTTT; CDR3: CASSGLGTGTDTQYF
D: TRBD1; V: TRBV6-8; size: few; J: TRBJ1-3; DNA: TGTGCCAGCAGTTACTCCGACAGGGGAGGAGGAAACACCATATATTTT; CDR3: CASSYSDRGGGNTIYF
D: NA; V: TRBV6-8; size: medium-sized; J: TRBJ1-1; DNA: TGTGCCAGCAGTTTCCTCTCGACAGGTAGGACTGAAGCTTTCTTT; CDR3: CASSFLSTGRTEAFF
D: TRBD1; V: TRBV6-1; size: large; J: TRBJ2-7; DNA: TGTGCCAGCAGTGAAGCGGGACCGGGACAGGGGGCCTACGAGCAGTACTTC; CDR3: CASSEAGPGQGAYEQYF
D: TRBD1; V: TRBV19; size: few; J: TRBJ1-3; DNA: TGTGCCAGTAGTCTCGGGACAGGGTACTCTGGAAACACCATATATTTT; CDR3: CASSLGTGYSGNTIYF
D: NA; V: TRBV1; size: NA; J: TRBJ1-1; DNA: TGCGCCAGCAGCCAGGACCACTCCGGGACACTTAAAGCTTTCTTT; CDR3: CASSQDHSGTLKAFF
D: NA; V: TRBV11-3; size: few; J: TRBJ2-2; DNA: TGTGCCAGCAGCTTAGACAGAATCACCGGGGAGCTGTTTTTT; CDR3: CASSLDRITGELFF
D: NA; V: TRBV4-1; size: NA; J: TRBJ2-1; DNA: TGCGCCAGCAGCCAGAGGACACCGAGCTCCTACAATGAGCAGTTCTTC; CDR3: CASSQRTPSSYNEQFF
D: NA; V: TRBV18; size: NA; J: TRBJ2-1; DNA: TGTGCCAGCTCACCAATCCAGGGCCATGAGCAGTTCTTC; CDR3: CASSPIQGHEQFF
D: TRBD2; V: TRBV6-8; size: NA; J: TRBJ2-1; DNA: TGTGCCAGCGGGACAACGACTAGCGGGAGGAATGAGCAGTTCTTC; CDR3: CASGTTTSGRNEQFF
D: NA; V: TRBV6-8; size: NA; J: TRBJ2-4; DNA: TGTGCCAGCAGCGGCCAGGTGAACATTCAGTACTTC; CDR3: CASSGQVNIQYF
D: NA; V: TRBV7-2; size: NA; J: TRBJ2-1; DNA: TGTGCCAGCAGCGCCAGGGATCCTTATGAGCAGTTCTTC; CDR3: CASSARDPYEQFF
D: TRBD1; V: TRBV6-8; size: NA; J: TRBJ2-2; DNA: TGTGCCAGCAGATACGACAGGGGTTACACCGGGGAGCTGTTTTTT; CDR3: CASRYDRGYTGELFF
D: NA; V: TRBV6-8; size: few; J: TRBJ1-2; DNA: TGTGCCAGCAGTGACCCAGGTCGCCGGGCCCGCTACACTAACTATGGCTACACCTTC; CDR3: CASSDPGRRARYTNYGYTF
D: TRBD2; V: TRBV11-3; size: medium-sized; J: TRBJ2-3; DNA: TGTGCCAGCAGCCGATCTAGCGGGAGGTTGGCAGATACGCAGTATTTT; CDR3: CASSRSSGRLADTQYF
D: NA; V: TRBV19; size: NA; J: TRBJ1-1; DNA: TGTGCCAGTGGGGAGGGCGAGAACACTGAAGCTTTCTTT; CDR3: CASGEGENTEAFF
D: NA; V: TRBV11-3; size: medium-sized; J: TRBJ1-6; DNA: TGTGCCAGCAGCCTCTCGGGGGGCGGGGGTTCACCCCTCCACTTT; CDR3: CASSLSGGGGSPLHF
D: TRBD1; V: TRBV9; size: large; J: TRBJ1-1; DNA: TGTGCCAGCAGCCCTCGGACAGGGATGGGCAAGGGCACTGAAGCTTTCTTT; CDR3: CASSPRTGMGKGTEAFF
D: NA; V: TRBV30; size: once; J: TRBJ2-4; DNA: TGTGCCTGGAGTAGTCAGCCGGCGGACATTCAGTACTTC; CDR3: CAWSSQPADIQYF
D: NA; V: TRBV6-8; size: medium-sized; J: TRBJ2-7; DNA: TGTGCCAGCAGTTACTCGATAGTTCCAGGAGGGGAGCAGTACTTC; CDR3: CASSYSIVPGGEQYF
D: NA; V: TRBV11-3; size: few; J: TRBJ1-4; DNA: TGTGCCAGCAGCTCCGGGACCGCTAGTCGTGCAACTAATGAAAAACTGTTTTTT; CDR3: CASSSGTASRATNEKLFF
D: NA; V: TRBV6-8; size: medium-sized; J: TRBJ1-2; DNA: TGTGCCAGCAGTGACTCGGGAACCTCGACTGTGTGGGGCTACACCTTC; CDR3: CASSDSGTSTVWGYTF
D: TRBD2; V: TRBV5-1; size: NA; J: TRBJ2-1; DNA: TGCGCCAGCAGCCTTTCCCCACTAGCGGGAGGGTACAATGAGCAGTTCTTC; CDR3: CASSLSPLAGGYNEQFF
D: NA; V: TRBV18; size: NA; J: TRBJ2-6; DNA: TGTGCCAGCTCACCAATACTGGCCACCTCCTCAGGGTCTGGGGCCAACGTCCTGACTTTC; CDR3: CASSPILATSSGSGANVLTF
D: NA; V: TRBV6-8; size: few; J: TRBJ2-3; DNA: TGTGCCAGCAGTTACTCCATAGGACAGACAGATACGCAGTATTTT; CDR3: CASSYSIGQTDTQYF
D: NA; V: TRBV15; size: NA; J: TRBJ1-2; DNA: TGTGCCACCAGCAGAGATCTGGCAGAACCCGACCACTATGGCTACACCTTC; CDR3: CATSRDLAEPDHYGYTF
D: NA; V: TRBV5-1; size: NA; J: TRBJ2-3; DNA: TGCGCCAGCAGCTTGGAGGACTACCCGGGGACAGATACGCAGTATTTT; CDR3: CASSLEDYPGTDTQYF